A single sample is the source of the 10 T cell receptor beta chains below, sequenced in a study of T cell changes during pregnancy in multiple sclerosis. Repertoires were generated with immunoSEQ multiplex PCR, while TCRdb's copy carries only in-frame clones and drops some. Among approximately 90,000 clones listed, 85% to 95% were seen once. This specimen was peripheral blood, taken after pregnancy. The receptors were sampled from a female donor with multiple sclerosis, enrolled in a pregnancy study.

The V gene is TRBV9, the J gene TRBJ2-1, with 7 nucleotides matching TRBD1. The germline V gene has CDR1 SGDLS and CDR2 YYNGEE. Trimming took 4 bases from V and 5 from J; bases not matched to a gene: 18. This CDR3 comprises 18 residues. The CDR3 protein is CASSTSPQWTGGDNEQFF. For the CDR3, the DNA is TGTGCCAGCAGCACCAGTCCCCAGTGGACAGGCGGTGACAATGAGCAGTTCTTC.

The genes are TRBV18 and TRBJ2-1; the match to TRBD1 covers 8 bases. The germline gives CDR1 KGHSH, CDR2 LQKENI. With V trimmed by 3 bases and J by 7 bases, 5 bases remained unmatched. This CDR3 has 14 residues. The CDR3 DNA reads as TGTGCCAGCTCACCCGGACAGGGATGGAATGAGCAGTTCTTC. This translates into CASSPGQGWNEQFF.

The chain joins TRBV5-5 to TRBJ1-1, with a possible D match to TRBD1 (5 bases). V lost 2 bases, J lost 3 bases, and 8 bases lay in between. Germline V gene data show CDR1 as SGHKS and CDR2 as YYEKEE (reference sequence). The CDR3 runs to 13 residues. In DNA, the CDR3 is TGTGCCAGCAGCTTTCAGGGTGACACTGAAGCTTTCTTT. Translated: CASSFQGDTEAFF.

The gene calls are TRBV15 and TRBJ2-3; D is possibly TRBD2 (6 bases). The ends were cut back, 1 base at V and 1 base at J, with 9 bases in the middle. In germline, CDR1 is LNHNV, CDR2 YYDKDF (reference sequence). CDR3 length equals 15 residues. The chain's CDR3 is CATSRARGGTDTQYF. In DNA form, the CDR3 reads TGTGCCACCAGCAGAGCTCGCGGGGGCACAGATACGCAGTATTTT.

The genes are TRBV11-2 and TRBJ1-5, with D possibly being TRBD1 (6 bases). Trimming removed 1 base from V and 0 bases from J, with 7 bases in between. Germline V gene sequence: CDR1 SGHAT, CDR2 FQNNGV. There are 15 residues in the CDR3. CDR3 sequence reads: CASSLGRGSNQPQHF. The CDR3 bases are TGTGCCAGCAGCTTAGGCAGGGGTAGCAATCAGCCCCAGCATTTT.

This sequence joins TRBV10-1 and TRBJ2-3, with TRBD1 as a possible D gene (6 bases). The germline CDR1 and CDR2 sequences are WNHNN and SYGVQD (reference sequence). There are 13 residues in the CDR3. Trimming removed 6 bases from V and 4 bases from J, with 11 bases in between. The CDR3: CASSSQGADTQYF. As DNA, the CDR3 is TGCGCCAGCAGCTCACAGGGTGCAGATACGCAGTATTTT.

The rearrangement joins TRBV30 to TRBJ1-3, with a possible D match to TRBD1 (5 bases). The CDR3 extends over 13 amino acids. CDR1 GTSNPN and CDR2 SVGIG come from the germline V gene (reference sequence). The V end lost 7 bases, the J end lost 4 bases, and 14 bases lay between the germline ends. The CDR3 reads CASGRAGGNTIYF. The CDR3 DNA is TGTGCCTCCGGGAGGGCAGGGGGAAACACCATATATTTT. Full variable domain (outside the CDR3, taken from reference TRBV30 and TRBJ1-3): SQTIHQWPATLVQPVGSPLSLECTVEGTSNPNLYWYRQAAGRGLQLLFYSVGIGQISSEVPQNLSASRPQDRQFILSSKKLLLSDSGFYLCASGRAGGNTIYFGEGSWLTVV.

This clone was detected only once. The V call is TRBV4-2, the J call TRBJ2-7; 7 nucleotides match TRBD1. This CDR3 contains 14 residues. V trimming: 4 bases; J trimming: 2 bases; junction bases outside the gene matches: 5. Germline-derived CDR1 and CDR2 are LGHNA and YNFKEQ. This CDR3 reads CASSRWTGTYEQYF. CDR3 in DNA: TGTGCCAGCAGCCGTTGGACAGGAACCTACGAGCAGTACTTC.

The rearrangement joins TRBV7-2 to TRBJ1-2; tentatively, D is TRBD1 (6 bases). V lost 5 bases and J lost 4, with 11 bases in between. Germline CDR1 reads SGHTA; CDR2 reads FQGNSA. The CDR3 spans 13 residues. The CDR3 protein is CASSVGTIYGYTF. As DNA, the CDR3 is TGTGCCAGCAGCGTCGGGACAATCTATGGCTACACCTTC.

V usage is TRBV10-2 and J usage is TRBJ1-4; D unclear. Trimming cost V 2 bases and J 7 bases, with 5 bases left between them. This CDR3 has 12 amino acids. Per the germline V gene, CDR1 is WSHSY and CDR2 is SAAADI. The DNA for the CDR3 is TGCGCCAGCAGTGAGGCGGTTGAAAAACTGTTTTTT. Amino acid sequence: CASSEAVEKLFF.